These T cell receptor beta chains were read from a single sample in a study of OX40 agonist ivuxolimab in advanced cancers. Repertoires were generated with immunoSEQ multiplex PCR, while TCRdb's copy carries only in-frame clones and drops some. This table has roughly 50,000 clones, around 87% appearing once. The sequenced sample was CD4+ or CD8+ T cells sorted from blood, obtained in a trial of the OX40 agonist ivuxolimab. These receptors all come from an adult with an advanced solid tumor such as melanoma, head and neck, liver or kidney cancer. The CDR3 runs from the conserved cysteine through the conserved F or W. A D gene is named only where the DNA matches it firmly. The size entry is marked missing in some rows and otherwise reads once, few, many or a size class.

>TRBJ1-5|NA|NA|TRBV6-5
TGTGCCAGCAGTTACGATGGCAGACTCAATCAGCCCCAGCATTTT
CASSYDGRLNQPQHF
>TRBJ2-6|NA|NA|TRBV7-9
TGTGCCAGCAGCTTCGGACTAAACTCTGGGGCCAACGTCCTGACTTTC
CASSFGLNSGANVLTF
>TRBJ1-1|NA|TRBD1|TRBV19
TGTGCCAGCCTGGGGACAGAAATGAACACTGAAGCTTTCTTT
CASLGTEMNTEAFF
>TRBJ1-2|NA|NA|TRBV19
TGTGCCAGTAGTACAAAAGGACGGGGTCTCTATGGCTACACCTTC
CASSTKGRGLYGYTF
>TRBJ2-7|NA|NA|TRBV7-9
TGTGCCAGCAGCTTAATCGGGGGCCACGAGCAGTACTTC
CASSLIGGHEQYF
>TRBJ2-5|NA|NA|TRBV7-9
TGTGCCAGCAGCCCGACCTCCAGGGGTCAGGAGACCCAGTACTTC
CASSPTSRGQETQYF
>TRBJ2-3|NA|NA|TRBV19
TGTGCCAGTAGTCGAAAGGTCGTGGCAGGCACAGATACGCAGTATTTT
CASSRKVVAGTDTQYF
>TRBJ2-5|NA|NA|TRBV7-3
TGTGCCAGCAGCAACGGACTACCACAAGAGACCCAGTACTTC
CASSNGLPQETQYF
>TRBJ2-1|once|NA|TRBV4-1
TGCGCCAGCAGCCAAGACCCCCGGGACACAGGATACAATGAGCAGTTCTTC
CASSQDPRDTGYNEQFF
>TRBJ2-7|NA|NA|TRBV30
TGTGCCTGGAGTTCGGGACGGCTAGGAGAGCAGTACTTC
CAWSSGRLGEQYF
>TRBJ1-6|few|NA|TRBV6-1
TGTGCCAGCAGTGATGGGGGGCATTCACCCCTCCACTTT
CASSDGGHSPLHF
>TRBJ1-1|NA|TRBD1|TRBV10-3
TGTGCCATCAGGGCGACAGGGGGAGCGTGGACTGAAGCTTTCTTT
CAIRATGGAWTEAFF
>TRBJ2-7|NA|TRBD1|TRBV9
TGTGCCAGCAGCGTAGCTAAGGACAGGGTCCCCTACGAGCAGTACTTC
CASSVAKDRVPYEQYF
>TRBJ2-2|NA|NA|TRBV11-2
TGTGCCAGCAGCTTAGCCCGGGGCAGGGAGAACACCGGGGAGCTGTTTTTT
CASSLARGRENTGELFF
>TRBJ1-5|NA|TRBD1|TRBV28
TGTGCCAGCAGTCAAACGACAGGGCGCAATCAGCCCCAGCATTTT
CASSQTTGRNQPQHF
>TRBJ1-5|NA|NA|TRBV10-2
TGCGCCAGCAGTGCGGCACAGGTTGGCCAGCCCCAGCATTTT
CASSAAQVGQPQHF
>TRBJ2-5|NA|TRBD1|TRBV18
TGTGCCAGCTCACCACCCGGGGGACAGGGCAAGACCCAGTACTTC
CASSPPGGQGKTQYF
>TRBJ2-7|NA|NA|TRBV6-4
TGTGCCAGCAGTGTAAAGAAAAACGAGCAGTACTTC
CASSVKKNEQYF
>TRBJ2-5|NA|NA|TRBV5-4
TGTGCCAGCAGCTTGGGGGGACCCCAGTACTTC
CASSLGGPQYF
>TRBJ2-1|NA|TRBD2|TRBV7-7
TGTGCCAGCAGCTTGGGACTATTATCCAATGAGCAGTTCTTC
CASSLGLLSNEQFF
>TRBJ1-2|NA|TRBD1|TRBV10-3
TGTGCCATCAGTAGGGACAGGGGGGTCGATGGCTACACCTTC
CAISRDRGVDGYTF
>TRBJ2-7|NA|NA|TRBV27
TGTGCCAGCAGTTCGGACCTTCGGGTCGAGCAGTACTTC
CASSSDLRVEQYF
>TRBJ2-5|NA|TRBD2|TRBV7-9
TGTGCCAGCAGCGTCCAACTAGCGGGGGGGCAAGAGACCCAGTACTTC
CASSVQLAGGQETQYF
>TRBJ2-5|NA|NA|TRBV7-9
TGTGCCAGCAGCTGGGATATACAAGAGACCCAGTACTTC
CASSWDIQETQYF
>TRBJ2-1|NA|NA|TRBV7-6
TGTGCCAGCAGCTTACCGAGTGGTACGGGGAATGAGCAGTTCTTC
CASSLPSGTGNEQFF
>TRBJ1-6|NA|NA|TRBV7-3
TGTGCCAGCAGCTTAACGTCCGGGGGCAGTTCACCCCTCCACTTT
CASSLTSGGSSPLHF
>TRBJ2-5|NA|TRBD1|TRBV7-6
TGTGCCAGCAGCTTAGGACAGGGTTTCGGAGAGACCCAGTACTTC
CASSLGQGFGETQYF
>TRBJ1-4|NA|NA|TRBV19
TGTGCCAGTATGGCAGGGTCAACTAATGAAAAACTGTTTTTT
CASMAGSTNEKLFF
>TRBJ1-2|NA|NA|TRBV10-2
TGCGCCAGCAGTGATGGAGGGGTGATTTTCTATGGCTACACCTTC
CASSDGGVIFYGYTF
>TRBJ1-5|NA|NA|TRBV10-3
TGTGCCATCAGTGATAGGGACAATCAGCCCCAGCATTTT
CAISDRDNQPQHF
>TRBJ2-5|NA|NA|TRBV4-3
TGCGCCAGCAGCCTTGGGAAAAAAGAGACCCAGTACTTC
CASSLGKKETQYF
>TRBJ1-2|few|NA|TRBV2
TGTGCCAGCAGTGACCCCGGACAGAGCTATGGCTACACCTTC
CASSDPGQSYGYTF
>TRBJ1-1|NA|NA|TRBV29-1
TGCAGCGTTGAGCAGGGCAGGATTGAAGCTTTCTTT
CSVEQGRIEAFF
>TRBJ2-2|NA|NA|TRBV7-7
TGTGCCAGCAGCTTTAGTCCAGGGACCGGGGAGCTGTTTTTT
CASSFSPGTGELFF
>TRBJ2-2|NA|TRBD2|TRBV7-7
TGTGCCAGCAGGGGAGGGAATACCGGGGAGCTGTTTTTT
CASRGGNTGELFF
>TRBJ2-5|NA|NA|TRBV11-2
TGTGCCAGCAGCGATGGGAGGGAACTCAGGGGAGAGGACCAGTACTTC
CASSDGRELRGEDQYF
>TRBJ1-1|NA|TRBD1|TRBV5-1
TGCGCCAGCAGCCCGGGGACAGGGAGATTGAACACTGAAGCTTTCTTT
CASSPGTGRLNTEAFF